One and the same sample provided the 29 T cell receptor beta chains below, sequenced in a study of shared clonotypes between healthy human individuals. Generated by immunoSEQ multiplex PCR, the TCRdb table keeps only in-frame clones and is missing some. The repertoire holds approximately 980,000 clones, 76% seen once, with about 1.5% in the top ten. Specimen: memory CD4+ T cells sorted from blood. Subset in this sample: CD45RA-negative fraction. These receptors were taken from a man in his late teens or twenties in good health.

In nucleotides, the CDR3 is TGTGCCAGCAGTGAAGATGCCGGGGGGTGGTGGGGCCAGTACTTC. Amino acids: CASSEDAGGWWGQYF. This chain uses TRBV2 with TRBJ2-5, with 7 bases that match TRBD2. V dropped 1 base and J dropped 10; count of bases not matched to a gene: 12. The CDR3 runs 15 residues. Germline V gene data show CDR1 as SNHLY and CDR2 as FYNNEI.

V gene TRBV7-2 combines with J gene TRBJ2-5; tentative D call: TRBD2 (7 bases). The V gene lost 2 bases and the J gene lost 5 bases, with 18 bases spanning the gap. CDR3 length: 16 residues. Germline values: CDR1 SGHTA, CDR2 FQGNSA. The CDR3 DNA is TGTGCCAGCAGCTTACCAACGCGTGGGAGGGGGGAGACCCAGTACTTC. Its protein product is CASSLPTRGRGETQYF.

This chain connects TRBV5-1 to TRBJ1-1; TRBD1 matches at 10 bases. The V segment lost 5 bases and the J segment 0 bases; nucleotides outside the gene matches: 10. Germline V gives CDR1 SGHRS, CDR2 YFSETQ. The CDR3 runs to 17 residues. The CDR3 DNA reads TGCGCCAGCAGGAGGGGAGGACAGGGGGTACTGAACACTGAAGCTTTCTTT. It codes for CASRRGGQGVLNTEAFF.

Details on this clone: Germline and junction disagree at one end, which may indicate a read error. The V call is TRBV29-1, the J call TRBJ2-3, with D maybe TRBD1 (5 bases). Germline lookup yields CDR1 SQVTM and CDR2 ANQGSEA. CDR3 length equals 15 residues. CDR3 loop: CSVQDPGPSTDTQYF. The CDR3 coding sequence is TGCAGCGTTCAAGATCCAGGGCCTAGCACAGATACGCAGTATTTT.

This clone appeared many times. The chain joins TRBV6-1 to TRBJ2-5, with D hard to call. The germline CDR1 and CDR2 sequences are MNHNS and SASEGT. Trimming left V 1 base short and J 0 bases short, with 9 bases between. The CDR3 is 15 amino acids. CDR3 amino acids: CASSEVAGYQETQYF. The CDR3 nucleotides read TGTGCCAGCAGTGAAGTTGCAGGCTACCAAGAGACCCAGTACTTC.

The rearrangement uses TRBV4-1 and TRBJ1-4; D might be TRBD1 (5 bases). Germline CDR1 reads MGHRA; CDR2 reads YSYEKL. The CDR3 extends over 18 amino acids. V was clipped by 0 bases and J by 8 bases, with 22 bases between them. This CDR3 reads CASSQEVHGGTMGEKLFF. CDR3 coding DNA: TGCGCCAGCAGCCAAGAGGTCCACGGTGGGACCATGGGGGAAAAACTGTTTTTT.

The count of this clone is one. V usage is TRBV7-3 and J usage is TRBJ2-3, with D perhaps TRBD1 (6 bases). The CDR3 extends over 13 amino acids. Germline V CDR1 and CDR2: SGHTA, FQGTGA. V was shortened by 3 bases and J by 4 bases, with 8 bases between the two germline ends. CDR3: CASSFTGSDTQYF. CDR3 sequence (DNA): TGTGCCAGCAGCTTTACAGGGTCAGATACGCAGTATTTT. Looking up the rest from reference TRBV7-3 and TRBJ2-3 gives the full variable domain: GAGVSQTPSNKVTEKGKYVELRCDPISGHTALYWYRQSLGQGPEFLIYFQGTGAADDSGLPNDRFFAVRPEGSVSTLKIQRTERGDSAVYLCASSFTGSDTQYFGPGTRLTVL.

The rearrangement uses TRBV9 and TRBJ1-6, with TRBD1 as a possible D gene (6 bases). Germline CDR1 and CDR2: SGDLS and YYNGEE. This CDR3 region has 15 residues. The V gene lost 2 bases and the J gene lost 8 bases, with 14 bases spanning the gap. The DNA for the CDR3 is TGTGCCAGCAGCGTCTCCTCCAGGGGCGATTCACCCCTCCACTTT. Translated, it gives CASSVSSRGDSPLHF.

The CDR3 reads CASSWVMNTEAFF. The CDR3, as DNA: TGTGCCAGCAGTTGGGTCATGAACACTGAAGCTTTCTTT. The rearrangement uses TRBV27 and TRBJ1-1; D not certain. Trimming removed 4 bases at V and 0 bases at J, with 6 bases between. Looked up from germline, CDR1 is MNHEY and CDR2 is SMNVEV (reference sequence). The length of the CDR3 is 13 residues.

This rearrangement joins TRBV9 to TRBJ2-2; either TRBD1 or TRBD2 may fit D (6 bases each). V lost 6 bases and J lost 1, with 16 bases in between. The length of the CDR3 is 16 residues. Germline V gives CDR1 SGDLS, CDR2 YYNGEE. The CDR3 bases are TGTGCCAGCACCCCCCAAGGGGGGCTGAACACCGGGGAGCTGTTTTTT. Translated: CASTPQGGLNTGELFF.

The V gene is TRBV30, the J gene TRBJ2-7; D is perhaps TRBD1 (6 bases). The CDR3 extends over 13 amino acids. Germline assignment: CDR1 GTSNPN and CDR2 SVGIG (reference sequence). Trimming cost V 4 bases and J 5 bases, with 15 bases left between them. Written as DNA, the CDR3 is TGTGCCTGGAACAGCCCAGGGGTCAACGAGCAGTACTTC. It codes for CAWNSPGVNEQYF.

This clone was seen a few times. The CDR3 reads CAAGQTNTGELFF. In DNA, the CDR3 is TGTGCCGCGGGACAGACTAACACCGGGGAGCTGTTTTTT. The chain joins TRBV2 to TRBJ2-2; perhaps TRBD1 as D (7 bases). Trimming took 11 bases from V and 2 from J, leaving 12 bases between them. This CDR3 contains 13 residues. The germline CDR1 and CDR2 sequences are SNHLY and FYNNEI.

The genes are TRBV6-5 and TRBJ1-4; D is uncertain. The CDR3 length is 15 residues. The germline V gene encodes CDR1 MNHEY and CDR2 SVGAGI. V was cut by 5 bases and J by 8 bases, with 18 bases left in between. The CDR3 region has the DNA TGTGCCAGCAGTGGACTCGGCACGGGAGGCGAAAAACTGTTTTTT. This codes for CASSGLGTGGEKLFF.

This clone turned up a few times. The V gene is TRBV6-6, the J gene TRBJ1-1, with D unclear. CDR3 length: 11 residues. CDR1 MNHNY and CDR2 SVGAGI come from the germline V gene (reference sequence). V lost 4 bases, J lost 5 bases, and 5 bases lay in between. The CDR3 is CASSSETEAFF. CDR3 DNA: TGTGCCAGCAGTTCCGAAACTGAAGCTTTCTTT.

The chain employs TRBV7-2 and TRBJ2-4; 11 nucleotides match TRBD1. The germline CDR1 and CDR2 sequences are SGHTA and FQGNSA. The V gene end was trimmed by 4 bases and the J gene end by 0 bases; junction bases not matched to a gene: 8. The CDR3 consists of 18 residues. This CDR3 is CASSYHGQGAIAKNIQYF. In DNA, the CDR3 is TGTGCCAGCAGCTACCACGGACAGGGGGCTATAGCCAAAAACATTCAGTACTTC.

V is TRBV28 and J is TRBJ1-5; D gene ambiguous. Trimming stripped 3 bases from V and 0 bases from J, with 12 bases between. The CDR3 sequence is 16 residues long. CDR1 and CDR2 from the germline V gene are MDHEN and SYDVKM. The CDR3 loop is CASSFSRRNSNQPQHF. The CDR3 DNA sequence: TGTGCCAGCAGTTTTAGTCGAAGAAATAGCAATCAGCCCCAGCATTTT.

The rearrangement joins TRBV11-2 to TRBJ1-6, with D possibly matching TRBD1 (5 bases). The CDR3 length is 15 residues. CDR1 is SGHAT and CDR2 is FQNNGV in the germline V gene. Between the trimmed V and J ends, which lost 1 base and 6 bases, there was a span of 10 bases. The CDR3 DNA follows: TGTGCCAGCAGCTTAGCCACCGGGACTAATTCACCCCTCCACTTT. This gives the protein CASSLATGTNSPLHF. The full variable domain, its missing parts supplied by reference TRBV11-2 and TRBJ1-6, is EAGVAQSPRYKIIEKRQSVAFWCNPISGHATLYWYQQILGQGPKLLIQFQNNGVVDDSQLPKDRFSAERLKGVDSTLKIQPAKLEDSAVYLCASSLATGTNSPLHFGNGTRLTVT.

The chain joins TRBV6-1 to TRBJ2-1, with D unresolved. V shed 8 bases and J shed 0 bases, with 8 bases lying between them. This CDR3 has 13 amino acids. Per germline, CDR1 MNHNS and CDR2 SASEGT. CDR3: CASRTDSYNEQFF. CDR3 bases: TGTGCCAGCCGCACAGACTCCTACAATGAGCAGTTCTTC.

The chain uses TRBV5-1 and TRBJ2-1, with 8 bases fitting TRBD2. V trimming: 0 bases; J trimming: 0 bases; junction bases outside the gene matches: 20. The CDR3 consists of 22 residues. Per the germline V gene, CDR1 is SGHRS and CDR2 is YFSETQ. The CDR3 spells CASSLAGLLPRLAGSSYNEQFF. The CDR3 nucleotides read TGCGCCAGCAGCTTGGCGGGACTACTCCCACGCTTAGCGGGAAGCTCCTACAATGAGCAGTTCTTC.

V gene TRBV30 combines with J gene TRBJ2-1, with D possibly being TRBD2 (5 bases). In germline, CDR1 is GTSNPN, CDR2 SVGIG (reference sequence). CDR3 size: 14 residues. V was clipped by 2 bases and J by 5 bases, with 13 bases between them. The CDR3 protein is CAWSPGLGDNEQFF. The CDR3 DNA reads TGTGCCTGGAGTCCAGGACTCGGGGACAATGAGCAGTTCTTC.

The chain is built from TRBV2 and TRBJ2-3, with 13 bases fitting TRBD2. V was pared by 6 bases and J by 5 bases, with 5 bases of the junction left unmatched. The CDR3 contains 15 residues. CDR1 is SNHLY, CDR2 FYNNEI, per germline. In DNA, the CDR3 is TGTGCCAGCAGCGCTAGGACTAGCGGGGGAGATACGCAGTATTTT. Its translation is CASSARTSGGDTQYF. Looking up the rest from reference TRBV2 and TRBJ2-3 gives the full variable domain: EPEVTQTPSHQVTQMGQEVILRCVPISNHLYFYWYRQILGQKVEFLVSFYNNEISEKSEIFDDQFSVERPDGSNFTLKIRSTKLEDSAMYFCASSARTSGGDTQYFGPGTRLTVL.

This clone was picked up a small number of times. This chain connects TRBV20-1 to TRBJ1-1; D is uncertain. The CDR3 has 11 residues. V was shortened by 5 bases and J by 6 bases, with 10 bases between the two germline ends. CDR1 and CDR2 from the germline V gene are DFQATT and SNEGSKA (reference sequence). This CDR3 reads CSALLASEAFF. The CDR3, as DNA: TGCAGTGCTTTACTTGCGTCTGAAGCTTTCTTT.

The chain uses TRBV5-1 and TRBJ2-4, with a possible D match to TRBD2 (6 bases). This CDR3 has 15 residues. Deletions cut 2 bases from V and 7 bases from J, with 16 bases between. Per the germline V gene, CDR1 is SGHRS and CDR2 is YFSETQ. The chain's CDR3 is CASSLRVGAGNIQYF. The CDR3 bases are TGCGCCAGCAGCTTAAGGGTTGGGGCGGGGAACATTCAGTACTTC.

The J gene is TRBJ1-4, the V gene TRBV6-1; 7 nucleotides line up with TRBD1. This CDR3 comprises 13 residues. Germline V gene data show CDR1 as MNHNS and CDR2 as SASEGT. Trimming at V came to 7 bases and at J to 4 bases, leaving 3 bases not matched to a gene. CDR3 protein: CASTAGGNEKLFF. The CDR3 DNA reads as TGTGCCAGCACGGCAGGGGGTAATGAAAAACTGTTTTTT.

This clone has a handful of counts. This chain joins TRBV10-3 and TRBJ1-2; D may be TRBD1 (6 bases). The CDR3 contains 13 residues. The ends were cut back, 10 bases at V and 3 bases at J, with 15 bases in the middle. CDR1 is ENHRY and CDR2 is SYGVKD in the germline V gene. The CDR3, as DNA: TGTGCCACCGGAGCAGGGGACTACTATGGCTACACCTTC. It translates to CATGAGDYYGYTF.

The chain joins TRBV11-3 to TRBJ1-1; TRBD1 matches at 7 bases. Per germline, CDR1 SGHNT and CDR2 YENEEA. The CDR3 spans 15 residues. After removal of 5 bases from V and 1 base from J, the junction contained 7 bases not matched to a gene. CDR3 loop: CASSPGGGSNTEAFF. The CDR3, as DNA: TGTGCCAGCAGCCCAGGGGGAGGCTCGAACACTGAAGCTTTCTTT. The full variable domain, rest sourced from reference TRBV11-3 and TRBJ1-1, is EAGVVQSPRYKIIEKKQPVAFWCNPISGHNTLYWYLQNLGQGPELLIRYENEEAVDDSQLPKDRFSAERLKGVDSTLKIQPAELGDSAVYLCASSPGGGSNTEAFFGQGTRLTVV.

This sequence joins TRBV9 and TRBJ1-2, with D possibly TRBD1 on 5 matching bases. This CDR3 has 13 residues. Germline CDR1 reads SGDLS; CDR2 reads YYNGEE. With 0 bases removed from V and 8 bases from J, the gap between germline ends came to 11 bases. In nucleotides, the CDR3 is TGTGCCAGCAGCGTAGAGGGCAGGGACGGCTACACCTTC. As protein: CASSVEGRDGYTF.

The V call is TRBV30, the J call TRBJ1-1; 8 bases agree with TRBD1. The CDR3 runs 15 residues. The germline V gene encodes CDR1 GTSNPN and CDR2 SVGIG (reference sequence). J was trimmed by 7 bases and V by 4 bases; bases with no gene match: 14. Here the CDR3 reads CAWKRPGQGWIEAFF. CDR3 in DNA: TGTGCCTGGAAACGGCCAGGACAGGGATGGATTGAAGCTTTCTTT.

The chain uses TRBV28 and TRBJ2-7; 9 bases agree with TRBD1. CDR1 is MDHEN and CDR2 is SYDVKM in the germline V gene. The trim removed 4 bases at V and 4 bases at J, leaving 5 bases unmatched. The CDR3 sequence is 14 residues long. CDR3 DNA sequence: TGTGCCAGCAGTTCCCCGGGGACAGGGTACGAGCAGTACTTC. Translation: CASSSPGTGYEQYF.